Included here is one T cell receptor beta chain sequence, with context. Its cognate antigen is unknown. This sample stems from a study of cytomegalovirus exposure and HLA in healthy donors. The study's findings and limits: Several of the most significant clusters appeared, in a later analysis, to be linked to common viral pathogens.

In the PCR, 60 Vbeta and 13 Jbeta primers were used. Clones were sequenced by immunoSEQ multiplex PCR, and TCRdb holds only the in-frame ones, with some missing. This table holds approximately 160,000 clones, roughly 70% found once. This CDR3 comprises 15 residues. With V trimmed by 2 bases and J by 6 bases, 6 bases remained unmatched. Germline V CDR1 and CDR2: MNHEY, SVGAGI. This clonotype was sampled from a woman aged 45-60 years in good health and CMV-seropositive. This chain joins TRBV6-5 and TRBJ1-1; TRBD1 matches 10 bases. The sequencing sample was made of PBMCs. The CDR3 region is CASSYIRDRGAEAFF. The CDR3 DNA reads TGTGCCAGCAGTTACATCCGGGACAGGGGAGCTGAAGCTTTCTTT.